What follows are 23 T cell receptor beta chains derived from one specimen sequenced in a study of response to subunit inactivated influenza vaccine. TCRdb ran MiXCR on the RT-PCR reads and lists one entry per CDR3 protein. The data contain 150,000 to 200,000 distinct CDR3 sequences, about a tenth of them singletons. The source was non-naive T cells sorted from PBMCs, collected on the day of vaccination. These receptors were obtained from a man between 45 and 60 years old who received an inactivated influenza vaccine.

This rearrangement joins TRBV6-5 to TRBJ2-1; 8 bases fit TRBD2. The CDR3 loop spans 13 amino acids. Germline V gene sequence: CDR1 MNHEY, CDR2 SVGAGI. V lost 0 bases, J lost 14 bases, and 6 bases stayed unmatched. The chain's CDR3 is CASSYSTGTREFF. CDR3 sequence (DNA): TGTGCCAGCAGTTACTCAACGGGGACTAGGGAGTTCTTC.

The gene calls are TRBV20-1 and TRBJ2-5; TRBD1 aligns across 12 bases. This CDR3 region has 14 residues. V was pared by 6 bases and J by 4 bases, with 6 bases of the junction left unmatched. Germline CDR1 reads DFQATT; CDR2 reads SNEGSKA (reference sequence). Here the CDR3 DNA reads TGCAGTGCACCCGGGACAGGGGGCGTAGAGACCCAGTACTTC. Its translation is CSAPGTGGVETQYF.

This clonotype was counted only a few times. This chain uses TRBV6-1 with TRBJ1-1; 7 bases are a match to TRBD1. Germline assignment: CDR1 MNHNS and CDR2 SASEGT. This CDR3 has 14 residues. Losses at the gene ends were 6 bases for V and 6 bases for J; bases not matched to a gene: 10. CDR3 region: CASRSTGDGAEAFF. The CDR3 DNA is TGTGCCAGCAGAAGTACAGGGGACGGTGCTGAAGCTTTCTTT.

Ten or more counts support this clonotype. The V and J genes are TRBV7-2 and TRBJ1-3; TRBD1 aligns across 7 bases. Looked up from germline, CDR1 is SGHTA and CDR2 is FQGNSA. The CDR3 is 15 residues long. V was clipped by 5 bases and J by 0 bases; unmatched bases: 4. CDR3 DNA sequence: TGTGCCAGCAGCCGACAGGGATACTCTGGAAACACCATATATTTT. Residues: CASSRQGYSGNTIYF.

In its sample, this clonotype was seen many times. The chain joins TRBV20-1 to TRBJ2-7, with D perhaps TRBD2 (5 bases). V was clipped by 3 bases and J by 2 bases, with 8 bases between them. The CDR3 length is 12 residues. The V gene's germline CDR1 is DFQATT and CDR2 SNEGSKA (reference sequence). CDR3 DNA sequence: TGCAGTGCTAGGTGGGGAGCCTACGAGCAGTACTTC. It encodes CSARWGAYEQYF.

This clonotype was counted at least ten times. This chain connects TRBV29-1 to TRBJ1-2; D unresolved. With 6 bases removed from V and 0 bases from J, the gap between germline ends came to 11 bases. Germline V CDR1 and CDR2: SQVTM, ANQGSEA. The CDR3 is 13 amino acids. CDR3 protein: CSVAQQPNYGYTF. The CDR3 bases are TGCAGCGTCGCTCAGCAGCCTAACTATGGCTACACCTTC.

This clonotype was found many times. The chain recombines TRBV4-1 with TRBJ2-7, with D maybe TRBD1 (6 bases). The V gene lost 5 bases and the J gene lost 6 bases, with 20 bases spanning the gap. The CDR3 contains 15 residues. CDR1 is MGHRA and CDR2 is YSYEKL in the germline V gene. DNA of the CDR3: TGCGCCAGCAGCTCTTTTATTCCAGGGGATGGCGAGCAGTACTTC. Its protein is CASSSFIPGDGEQYF.

The chain has TRBV5-1 and TRBJ2-7; TRBD2 is a possible D gene (5 bases). Germline CDR1 and CDR2: SGHRS and YFSETQ. The CDR3 is 15 amino acids. Trimming pared 0 bases from V and 6 bases from J, leaving 16 bases between. The CDR3 region has the DNA TGCGCCAGCAGCTTGGTGGTCGGGAACCTCGCCGAGCAGTACTTC. Translation: CASSLVVGNLAEQYF.

The V gene is TRBV28, the J gene TRBJ2-4, with D unresolved. CDR1 and CDR2 (germline): MDHEN, SYDVKM. Trimming stripped 3 bases from V and 0 bases from J, with 9 bases between. This CDR3 is 15 amino acids long. The CDR3 bases are TGTGCCAGCAGTTTCCCCACTGGAGCCAAAAACATTCAGTACTTC. Protein sequence: CASSFPTGAKNIQYF.

This clonotype was picked up many times. The J gene is TRBJ2-3, the V gene TRBV29-1; D remains unclear. V was trimmed by 4 bases and J by 6 bases, leaving 17 bases between them. Germline lookup yields CDR1 SQVTM and CDR2 ANQGSEA. There are 14 residues in the CDR3. CDR3: CSVVWGFGRDTQYF. CDR3 sequence (DNA): TGCAGCGTTGTATGGGGTTTCGGGCGCGATACGCAGTATTTT.

This clonotype was picked up a small number of times. The CDR3 reads CASSLAGQNSGNTIYF. The DNA of the CDR3 is TGCGCCAGCAGCTTGGCGGGACAGAACTCTGGAAACACCATATATTTT. This rearrangement joins TRBV5-1 to TRBJ1-3, with 7 bases lining up with TRBD1. V lost 0 bases to trimming and J lost 0 bases; unmatched junction nucleotides: 3. This CDR3 region has 16 residues. CDR1 and CDR2 (germline): SGHRS, YFSETQ.

This clonotype was found many times. The chain has TRBV29-1 and TRBJ2-1, with 11 bases aligning to TRBD2. The CDR3 covers 15 residues. The germline V gene encodes CDR1 SQVTM and CDR2 ANQGSEA. V lost 7 bases to trimming and J lost 0 bases; unmatched junction nucleotides: 5. CDR3 nucleotide sequence: TGCAGCGCGACTAGCGGGACTAGCTCCTACAATGAGCAGTTCTTC. Translated, it gives CSATSGTSSYNEQFF.

This clonotype was found a few times. V and J are TRBV4-3 and TRBJ1-5; D is uncertain. The V and J ends lost 0 bases and 6 bases respectively, with 6 bases between them. Germline CDR1 reads LGHNA; CDR2 reads YSLEER. The CDR3 contains 13 residues. The CDR3 nucleotides read TGCGCCAGCAGCCAAGATCTTAGTCAGCCCCAGCATTTT. Amino acid sequence: CASSQDLSQPQHF.

This clonotype was seen ten or more times. This chain links TRBV15 with TRBJ2-7; 9 bases are a match to TRBD1. Germline assignment: CDR1 LNHNV and CDR2 YYDKDF (reference sequence). Losses at the gene ends were 0 bases for V and 5 bases for J; bases not matched to a gene: 5. The CDR3 loop spans 15 amino acids. Here the CDR3 DNA reads TGTGCCACCAGCAGAGACCGGGACAGGGCCAACGAGCAGTACTTC. Its protein product is CATSRDRDRANEQYF.

This chain connects TRBV20-1 to TRBJ2-5; D not certain. This CDR3 contains 13 residues. The ends were cut back, 6 bases at V and 7 bases at J, with 18 bases in the middle. Germline loops: CDR1 DFQATT, CDR2 SNEGSKA (reference sequence). CDR3 nucleotide sequence: TGCAGTGCCCCTGGACCCTCAAAGGTGACCCAGTACTTC. It yields the protein CSAPGPSKVTQYF.

V is TRBV4-2 and J is TRBJ2-3; 8 nucleotides align to TRBD2. The CDR3 loop spans 16 amino acids. V gave up 4 bases and J gave up 0 bases; unmatched junction bases: 6. The germline V gene has CDR1 LGHNA and CDR2 YNFKEQ. The CDR3 spells CASSPMAGGSTDTQYF. The CDR3 coding sequence is TGTGCCAGCAGCCCCATGGCGGGGGGAAGCACAGATACGCAGTATTTT.

There are many counts of this clonotype. Here the CDR3 reads CASSLVGGSSKNIQYF. For the CDR3, the DNA is TGTGCCAGCAGCTTGGTCGGGGGCTCATCCAAAAACATTCAGTACTTC. The chain employs TRBV7-2 and TRBJ2-4; D may be TRBD1 or TRBD2 (6 bases each). Germline assignment: CDR1 SGHTA and CDR2 FQGNSA. Trimming took 3 bases from V and 2 from J, leaving 14 bases between them. The CDR3 length is 16 residues.

This clonotype has ten or more counts. The chain recombines TRBV10-3 with TRBJ2-3, with D perhaps matching TRBD2 (5 bases). V was shortened by 3 bases and J by 4 bases, with 5 bases between the two germline ends. CDR1 is ENHRY and CDR2 is SYGVKD in the germline V gene. CDR3 length: 12 amino acids. CDR3 nucleotides: TGTGCCATCAGTGAACTAGCAGATACGCAGTATTTT. It encodes CAISELADTQYF.

This clonotype came up a few times. V is TRBV20-1 and J is TRBJ2-7; 13 positions match TRBD2. The CDR3 totals 15 residues. V lost 3 bases to trimming and J lost 1 base; unmatched junction nucleotides: 3. Per the germline V gene, CDR1 is DFQATT and CDR2 is SNEGSKA (reference sequence). The CDR3 here is CSARPLAGGSYEQYF. The CDR3 DNA reads TGCAGTGCTAGGCCACTAGCGGGAGGGTCCTACGAGCAGTACTTC.

This clonotype was recorded at least ten times. This sequence joins TRBV7-2 and TRBJ2-5; D gene uncertain. The length of the CDR3 is 13 residues. CDR1 and CDR2 from the germline V gene are SGHTA and FQGNSA. Trimming stripped 1 base from V and 5 bases from J, with 8 bases between. The CDR3 loop is CASSLVGFETQYF. DNA of the CDR3: TGTGCCAGCAGCTTAGTCGGGTTCGAGACCCAGTACTTC.

The chain employs TRBV20-1 and TRBJ2-1; TRBD1 matches 10 bases. The germline gives CDR1 DFQATT, CDR2 SNEGSKA (reference sequence). The CDR3 spans 17 residues. The V and J ends lost 3 bases and 2 bases, in that order; junction bases with no gene match: 10. CDR3 nucleotides: TGCAGTGCTAGCCCCATTGAGGGACAGGGGCCCTACAATGAGCAGTTCTTC. This encodes CSASPIEGQGPYNEQFF.

This clonotype turned up a few times. The CDR3 protein is CASSPRGREKLFF. The CDR3 nucleotides read TGTGCCAGTAGTCCGCGGGGCCGTGAAAAACTGTTTTTT. The chain uses TRBV19 and TRBJ1-4; TRBD1 is a possible D gene (5 bases). The CDR3 runs to 13 residues. With 5 bases removed from V and 7 bases from J, the gap between germline ends came to 11 bases. Germline loops: CDR1 LNHDA, CDR2 SQIVND (reference sequence).

J is TRBJ2-7 and V is TRBV7-8, with TRBD1 identical over 7 bases. The CDR3 totals 17 residues. CDR1 and CDR2 from the germline V gene are SGHVS and FQNEAQ. V lost 3 bases and J lost 0; bases outside the gene matches: 11. This CDR3 is CASSFRDSFQSSYEQYF. CDR3 DNA: TGTGCCAGCAGCTTCCGGGACAGTTTCCAGAGCTCCTACGAGCAGTACTTC.